The 24 T cell receptor beta chains listed next were all sequenced from one sample in a study of CD8 T cells in ankylosing spondylitis. From the 5' RACE reads, TCRdb called clonotypes with MiXCR, one entry per CDR3 protein. The data show around 450,000 distinct CDR3 sequences, with roughly 26% seen just once and about 0.89% held by the top ten. These receptors' targets are unknown. General study findings and limits: One TCR beta motif, made up of several highly homologous variants, appeared characteristic of ankylosing spondylitis blood.

The source material was blood, either unsorted or a sorted T cell fraction (not recorded which). The source of these receptors is a male donor with ankylosing spondylitis.

This clonotype appeared once. The CDR3 spells CATSRKSMAQELGRNTIYF. Here the CDR3 DNA reads TGTGCCACCAGCAGAAAGTCCATGGCCCAAGAGCTCGGCCGAAACACCATATATTTT. This chain joins TRBV15 and TRBJ1-3; D not resolved. Germline CDR1 LNHNV, CDR2 YYDKDF (reference sequence). This CDR3 comprises 19 residues. With 2 bases removed from V and 5 bases from J, the gap between germline ends came to 25 bases.

This sequence joins TRBV10-3 and TRBJ2-5, with 7 bases matching TRBD1. J was trimmed by 4 bases and V by 0 bases; bases with no gene match: 2. Germline V gene data show CDR1 as ENHRY and CDR2 as SYGVKD. CDR3 length: 14 residues. CDR3 bases: TGTGCCATCAGTGAGTCGACAGGGCTAGAGACCCAGTACTTC. This gives the protein CAISESTGLETQYF.

This clonotype has only a few counts. CDR3 loop: CASSVGQAVGYTF. CDR3 sequence (DNA): TGTGCCAGCAGCGTAGGGCAGGCGGTTGGCTACACCTTC. The J gene is TRBJ1-2, the V gene TRBV9; the D is unclear. The length of the CDR3 is 13 residues. The germline V and J ends were trimmed by 0 bases and 7 bases, with 10 bases remaining between them. CDR1 SGDLS and CDR2 YYNGEE come from the germline V gene.

The chain carries TRBV7-9 and TRBJ2-1, with TRBD1 matching 10 bases. V shed 5 bases, J shed 15 bases, and the junction held 16 bases outside the gene matches. The CDR3 runs 15 residues. The germline V gene encodes CDR1 SEHNR and CDR2 FQNEAQ (reference sequence). CDR3 loop: CASSPGRQGAIPRFF. The DNA of the CDR3 is TGTGCCAGCAGCCCCGGAAGACAGGGGGCGATTCCACGGTTCTTC.

The rearrangement links TRBV11-3 to TRBJ1-1; TRBD1 matches at 7 bases. Germline V gene sequence: CDR1 SGHNT, CDR2 YENEEA. This CDR3 spans 13 amino acids. V lost 2 bases, J lost 8 bases, and 5 bases stayed unmatched. The CDR3 spells CASSLNGQVEAFF. Here the CDR3 DNA reads TGTGCCAGCAGCTTAAACGGACAGGTGGAAGCTTTCTTT.

There are a few counts of this clonotype. The chain employs TRBV3-1 and TRBJ2-2, with D uncertain. Trimming stripped 4 bases from V and 2 bases from J, with 8 bases between. The CDR3 extends over 14 amino acids. Germline CDR1 LGHDT, CDR2 YNNKEL (reference sequence). CDR3 residues: CASSPRLNTGELFF. CDR3 in DNA: TGTGCCAGCAGCCCTAGACTTAACACCGGGGAGCTGTTTTTT. Complete variable domain (other parts from reference TRBV3-1 and TRBJ2-2): DTAVSQTPKYLVTQMGNDKSIKCEQNLGHDTMYWYKQDSKKFLKIMFSYNNKELIINETVPNRFSPKSPDKAHLNLHINSLELGDSAVYFCASSPRLNTGELFFGEGSRLTVL.

The CDR3 sequence is CASIDGAVANIQYF. In nucleotides, the CDR3 is TGTGCCAGCATCGACGGCGCGGTGGCAAACATTCAGTACTTC. This sequence joins TRBV7-9 and TRBJ2-4; no definite D call. Trimming removed 7 bases at V and 6 bases at J, with 16 bases between. The V gene's germline CDR1 is SEHNR and CDR2 FQNEAQ (reference sequence). The CDR3 covers 14 residues.

A few counts support this clonotype. The CDR3 sequence: CASRIAGGSQETQYF. The CDR3 DNA sequence: TGCGCCAGCAGAATTGCAGGGGGGTCCCAAGAGACCCAGTACTTC. The chain carries TRBV5-1 and TRBJ2-5; a weak D match, TRBD1 (7 bases). CDR1 and CDR2 from the germline V gene are SGHRS and YFSETQ. Trimming pared 5 bases from V and 1 base from J, leaving 15 bases between. The CDR3 spans 15 residues.

The gene calls are TRBV5-1 and TRBJ2-2, with 7 positions matching TRBD1. V shed 1 base and J 3 bases; nucleotides not matched to a gene: 3. The germline V gene encodes CDR1 SGHRS and CDR2 YFSETQ. The CDR3 length is 15 residues. The chain's CDR3 is CASSLNTGDTGELFF. For the CDR3, the DNA is TGCGCCAGCAGCTTGAATACAGGGGACACCGGGGAGCTGTTTTTT.

The chain employs TRBV10-3 and TRBJ1-2; D gene unclear. The V end lost 0 bases, the J end lost 3 bases, and 11 bases lay between the germline ends. The CDR3 length is 15 residues. Germline V gene sequence: CDR1 ENHRY, CDR2 SYGVKD. CDR3 residues: CAISESIGNHYGYTF. The CDR3 DNA reads as TGTGCCATCAGTGAGTCCATAGGGAACCACTATGGCTACACCTTC.

This clonotype has more than one count but fewer than ten. A junction end diverges from the germline sequence, so it may reflect a read error. The chain employs TRBV29-1 and TRBJ1-1, with no clear D. The CDR3 loop spans 12 amino acids. Germline CDR1 and CDR2: SQVTM and ANQGSEA. CDR3 nucleotide sequence: TGCAGCGTTGAGGCCAGTCTATTTGAAGCTGTCTTT. Protein sequence: CSVEASLFEAVF.

The chain employs TRBV15 and TRBJ2-2, with 7 positions matching TRBD1. The CDR3 totals 14 residues. The germline V gene encodes CDR1 LNHNV and CDR2 YYDKDF (reference sequence). Trimming took 2 bases from V and 6 from J; bases not matched to a gene: 3. CDR3: CATSRQGQAGELFF. The CDR3 DNA sequence: TGTGCCACCAGCAGACAAGGACAGGCCGGGGAGCTGTTTTTT.

This clonotype is termed medium-sized. This chain links TRBV27 with TRBJ1-6; a possible D gene is TRBD1 (6 bases). CDR3 length equals 13 residues. Germline CDR1 reads MNHEY; CDR2 reads SMNVEV (reference sequence). The V and J ends lost 5 bases and 10 bases respectively, with 12 bases between them. The CDR3 DNA sequence: TGTGCCAGCAGTCCCCCCAGGGGATCACCCCTCCACTTT. Residues: CASSPPRGSPLHF.

This clonotype was seen a few times. The gene calls are TRBV5-1 and TRBJ2-5; the D is unclear. The CDR3 length is 14 residues. The germline V and J ends were trimmed by 1 base and 2 bases, with 9 bases remaining between them. Germline V gene lookup returns CDR1 SGHRS and CDR2 YFSETQ. CDR3 in amino acids: CASSLSTYQETQYF. In DNA, the CDR3 is TGCGCCAGCAGCTTGTCGACCTATCAAGAGACCCAGTACTTC.

This chain links TRBV7-8 with TRBJ1-1; no clear D gene. There are 14 residues in the CDR3. The V end was cut by 1 base, the J end by 11 bases, with 17 bases between. Germline V CDR1 and CDR2: SGHVS, FQNEAQ. Here the CDR3 reads CASSLDGLGRWAFF. Written as DNA, the CDR3 is TGTGCCAGCAGCTTAGACGGGTTAGGACGGTGGGCTTTCTTT. Full variable domain (missing parts from reference TRBV7-8 and TRBJ1-1): GAGVSQSPRYKVAKRGQDVALRCDPISGHVSLFWYQQALGQGPEFLTYFQNEAQLDKSGLPSDRFFAERPEGSVSTLKIQRTQQEDSAVYLCASSLDGLGRWAFFGQGTRLTVV.

This clonotype was seen more than once but under ten times. J is TRBJ2-5 and V is TRBV25-1; TRBD2 might be the D (6 bases). V lost 2 bases, J lost 4 bases, and 17 bases lay in between. CDR1 and CDR2 from the germline V gene are MGHDK and SYGVNS. This CDR3 contains 16 residues. The CDR3 DNA is TGTGCCAGCAGTGAAGGACGTAGCGGCCTTGGAGAGACCCAGTACTTC. Its protein is CASSEGRSGLGETQYF. Full variable domain (remainder filled in from reference TRBV25-1 and TRBJ2-5): EADIYQTPRYLVIGTGKKITLECSQTMGHDKMYWYQQDPGMELHLIHYSYGVNSTEKGDLSSESTVSRIRTEHFPLTLESARPSHTSQYLCASSEGRSGLGETQYFGPGTRLLVL.

This clonotype has only a few counts. The chain employs TRBV6-1 and TRBJ1-4; TRBD1 is a possible D gene (5 bases). Looked up from germline, CDR1 is MNHNS and CDR2 is SASEGT. The V and J ends lost 5 bases and 8 bases respectively, with 18 bases between them. The CDR3 covers 15 residues. In DNA form, the CDR3 reads TGTGCCAGCAGTACCCAGGGTCTTCAAGAGGAAAAACTGTTTTTT. Residues: CASSTQGLQEEKLFF.

The CDR3, as DNA: TGTGCCAGCAGTTACGGCAGGGAAAATTCACCCCTCCACTTT. This gives the protein CASSYGRENSPLHF. V is TRBV27 and J is TRBJ1-6; D is perhaps TRBD1 (5 bases). The CDR3 consists of 14 residues. Trimming cost V 4 bases and J 7 bases, with 11 bases left between them. The germline V gene encodes CDR1 MNHEY and CDR2 SMNVEV (reference sequence).

This chain uses TRBV12-3 or TRBV12-4 with TRBJ2-2, with TRBD2 identical over 7 bases. The ends lost 3 bases at V and 4 bases at J; junction bases unmatched: 5. CDR3 length: 15 amino acids. In DNA, the CDR3 is TGTGCCAGCAGTTTGCCCCCGGGAGGCACCGGGGAGCTGTTTTTT. This codes for CASSLPPGGTGELFF.

The chain employs TRBV4-1 and TRBJ2-1, with 14 bases matching TRBD2. CDR3 length equals 18 residues. Germline assignment: CDR1 MGHRA and CDR2 YSYEKL. Unmatched junction bases numbered 10, after V lost 3 bases and J lost 6 bases. The DNA of the CDR3 is TGCGCCAGCAGCCATCCCCCGGGACTAGCGGGAGAAAGCAATGAGCAGTTCTTC. It codes for CASSHPPGLAGESNEQFF.

This clonotype was picked up many times. The rearrangement links TRBV20-1 to TRBJ2-3; D might be TRBD1 or TRBD2, each matching 5 bases. Germline V lookup: CDR1 DFQATT, CDR2 SNEGSKA (reference sequence). The V end lost 3 bases, the J end lost 1 base, and 14 bases lay between the germline ends. This CDR3 is 15 amino acids long. The CDR3 region has the DNA TGCAGTGCTAGTCCCAGGGAGTATGGCACAGATACGCAGTATTTT. Protein product: CSASPREYGTDTQYF.

The chain is built from TRBV29-1 and TRBJ2-5; D tentatively fits TRBD1 or TRBD2 (6 bases each). Germline CDR1 SQVTM, CDR2 ANQGSEA. CDR3 size: 13 residues. Trimming left V 6 bases short and J 4 bases short, with 15 bases between. The CDR3 DNA follows: TGCAGCGTAACCCTGGGGGGCGGAGAGACCCAGTACTTC. Protein: CSVTLGGGETQYF.

The rearrangement links TRBV5-1 to TRBJ2-1; TRBD2 might be the D (6 bases). The CDR3 is 13 residues long. CDR1 SGHRS and CDR2 YFSETQ come from the germline V gene. Trimming removed 4 bases from V and 14 bases from J, with 19 bases in between. CDR3 in DNA: TGCGCCAGCAGCCCTCCTGCTGGCGGGACTGAGTTCTTC. The encoded protein is CASSPPAGGTEFF. The entire variable domain, with the rest obtained from reference TRBV5-1 and TRBJ2-1, is as follows: KAGVTQTPRYLIKTRGQQVTLSCSPISGHRSVSWYQQTPGQGLQFLFEYFSETQRNKGNFPGRFSGRQFSNSRSEMNVSTLELGDSALYLCASSPPAGGTEFFGPGTRLTVL.

The chain joins TRBV20-1 to TRBJ1-2; a possible D gene is TRBD1 (5 bases). The CDR3 consists of 14 residues. From germline, CDR1 is DFQATT and CDR2 SNEGSKA (reference sequence). Trimming stripped 2 bases from V and 0 bases from J, with 10 bases between. CDR3 coding DNA: TGCAGTGCTAGACCCGGGACGGCTAACTATGGCTACACCTTC. It yields the protein CSARPGTANYGYTF.